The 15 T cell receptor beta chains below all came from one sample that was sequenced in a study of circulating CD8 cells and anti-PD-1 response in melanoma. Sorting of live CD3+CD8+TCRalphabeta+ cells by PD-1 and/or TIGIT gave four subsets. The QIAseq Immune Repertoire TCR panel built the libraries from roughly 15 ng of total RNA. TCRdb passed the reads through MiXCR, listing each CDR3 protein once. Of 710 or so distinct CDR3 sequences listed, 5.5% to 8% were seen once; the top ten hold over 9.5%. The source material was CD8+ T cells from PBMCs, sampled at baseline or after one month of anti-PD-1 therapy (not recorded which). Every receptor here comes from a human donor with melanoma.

DNA of the CDR3: TGTGCCAGCAGTTCTGGACAGGGAGGGTACACCGGGGAGCTGTTTTTT. It specifies CASSSGQGGYTGELFF. The chain combines TRBV12-3 or TRBV12-4 with TRBJ2-2, with D perhaps TRBD1 (8 bases). Trimming left V 4 bases short and J 3 bases short, with 15 bases between. CDR3 length: 16 amino acids.

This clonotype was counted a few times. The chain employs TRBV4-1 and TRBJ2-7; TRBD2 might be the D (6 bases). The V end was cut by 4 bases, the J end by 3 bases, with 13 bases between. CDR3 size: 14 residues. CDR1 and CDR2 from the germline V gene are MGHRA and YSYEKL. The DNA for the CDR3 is TGCGCCAGCAGCCCGCCGGGGGAGTTCTACGAGCAGTACTTC. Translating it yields CASSPPGEFYEQYF.

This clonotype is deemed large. The CDR3 DNA sequence: TGTGCCAGCATTGACAGGGAGGGCGAAGAGACCCAGTACTTC. Translated: CASIDREGEETQYF. The rearrangement links TRBV27 to TRBJ2-5; D tentatively reads TRBD1 or TRBD2 (7 bases each). Germline V gene lookup returns CDR1 MNHEY and CDR2 SMNVEV (reference sequence). CDR3 length: 14 amino acids. V was shortened by 7 bases and J by 3 bases, with 15 bases between the two germline ends.

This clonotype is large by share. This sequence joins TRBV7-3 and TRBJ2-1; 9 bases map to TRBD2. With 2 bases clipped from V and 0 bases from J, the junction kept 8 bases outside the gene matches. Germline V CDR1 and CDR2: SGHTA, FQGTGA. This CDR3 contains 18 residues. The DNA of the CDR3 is TGTGCCAGCAGCTTATGGGCTAGCGGGGAAAGCTCCTACAATGAGCAGTTCTTC. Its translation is CASSLWASGESSYNEQFF.

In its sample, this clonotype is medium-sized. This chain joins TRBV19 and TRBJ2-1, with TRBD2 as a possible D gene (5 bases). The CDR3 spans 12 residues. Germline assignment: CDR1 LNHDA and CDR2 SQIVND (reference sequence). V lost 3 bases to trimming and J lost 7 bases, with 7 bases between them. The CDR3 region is CASSIGGNEQFF. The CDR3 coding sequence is TGTGCCAGTAGTATCGGAGGAAATGAGCAGTTCTTC. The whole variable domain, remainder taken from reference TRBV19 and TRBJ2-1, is DGGITQSPKYLFRKEGQNVTLSCEQNLNHDAMYWYRQDPGQGLRLIYYSQIVNDFQKGDIAEGYSVSREKKESFPLTVTSAQKNPTAFYLCASSIGGNEQFFGPGTRLTVL.

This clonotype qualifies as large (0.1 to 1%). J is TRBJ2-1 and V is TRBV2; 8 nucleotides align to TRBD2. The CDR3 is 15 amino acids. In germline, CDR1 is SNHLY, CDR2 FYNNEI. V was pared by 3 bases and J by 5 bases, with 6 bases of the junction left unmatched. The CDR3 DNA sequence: TGTGCCAGCAGTGACTCACTAGCGGAGAACAATGAGCAGTTCTTC. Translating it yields CASSDSLAENNEQFF. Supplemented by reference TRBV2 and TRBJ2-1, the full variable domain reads EPEVTQTPSHQVTQMGQEVILRCVPISNHLYFYWYRQILGQKVEFLVSFYNNEISEKSEIFDDQFSVERPDGSNFTLKIRSTKLEDSAMYFCASSDSLAENNEQFFGPGTRLTVL.

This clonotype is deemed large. CDR3 nucleotides: TGCAGCGTCTGGACTGACTCGAACACCGGGGAGCTGTTTTTT. Amino acid sequence: CSVWTDSNTGELFF. The chain links TRBV29-1 to TRBJ2-2; D might be TRBD2 (5 bases). Looked up from germline, CDR1 is SQVTM and CDR2 is ANQGSEA. Trimming took off 6 bases at V and 0 bases at J, with 11 bases between the two ends. The CDR3 is 14 amino acids.

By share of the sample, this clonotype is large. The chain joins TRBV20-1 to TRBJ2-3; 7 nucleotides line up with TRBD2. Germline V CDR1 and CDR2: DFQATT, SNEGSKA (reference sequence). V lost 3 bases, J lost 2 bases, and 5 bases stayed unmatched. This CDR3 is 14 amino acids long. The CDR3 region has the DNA TGCAGTGCTAGTCCGCGGGAGAACACAGATACGCAGTATTTT. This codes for CSASPRENTDTQYF.

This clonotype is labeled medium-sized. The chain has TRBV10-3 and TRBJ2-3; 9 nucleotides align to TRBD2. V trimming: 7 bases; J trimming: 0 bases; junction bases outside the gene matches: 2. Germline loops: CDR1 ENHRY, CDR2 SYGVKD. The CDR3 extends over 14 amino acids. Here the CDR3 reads CAIKGLASTDTQYF. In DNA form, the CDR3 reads TGTGCCATCAAAGGACTAGCGAGCACAGATACGCAGTATTTT.

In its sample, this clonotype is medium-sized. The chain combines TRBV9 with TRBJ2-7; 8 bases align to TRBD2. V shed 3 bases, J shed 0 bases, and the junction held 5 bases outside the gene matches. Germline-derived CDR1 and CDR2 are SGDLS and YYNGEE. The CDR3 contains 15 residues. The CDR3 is CASSGLAGDSYEQYF. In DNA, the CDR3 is TGTGCCAGCAGCGGCCTAGCGGGTGACTCCTACGAGCAGTACTTC.

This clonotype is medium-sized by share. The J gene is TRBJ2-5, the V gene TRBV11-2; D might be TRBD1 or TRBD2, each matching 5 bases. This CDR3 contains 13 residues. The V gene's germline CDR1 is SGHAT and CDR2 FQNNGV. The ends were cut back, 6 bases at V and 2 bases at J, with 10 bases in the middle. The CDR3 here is CASREGSQETQYF. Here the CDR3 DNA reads TGTGCCAGCAGAGAGGGGTCGCAAGAGACCCAGTACTTC.

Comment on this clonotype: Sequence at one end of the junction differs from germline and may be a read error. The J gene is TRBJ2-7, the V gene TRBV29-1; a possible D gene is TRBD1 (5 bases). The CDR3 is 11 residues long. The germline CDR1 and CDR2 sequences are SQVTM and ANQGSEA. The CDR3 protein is CGVEDSYEQYF. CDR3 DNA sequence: TGCGGCGTTGAAGACAGCTACGAGCAGTACTTC.

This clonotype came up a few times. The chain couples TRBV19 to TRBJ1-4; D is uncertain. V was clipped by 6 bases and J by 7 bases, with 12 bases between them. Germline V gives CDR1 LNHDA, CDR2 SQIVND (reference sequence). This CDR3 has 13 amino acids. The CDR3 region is CASSGIASEKLFF. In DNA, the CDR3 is TGTGCCAGTAGCGGGATTGCGAGTGAAAAACTGTTTTTT.

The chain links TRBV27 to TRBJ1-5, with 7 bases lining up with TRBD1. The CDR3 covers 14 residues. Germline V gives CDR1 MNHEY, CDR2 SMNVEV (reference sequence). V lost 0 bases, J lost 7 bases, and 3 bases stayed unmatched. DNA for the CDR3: TGTGCCAGCAGTTTATCGCCAGGGGGGCAGCCCCAGCATTTT. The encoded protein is CASSLSPGGQPQHF.

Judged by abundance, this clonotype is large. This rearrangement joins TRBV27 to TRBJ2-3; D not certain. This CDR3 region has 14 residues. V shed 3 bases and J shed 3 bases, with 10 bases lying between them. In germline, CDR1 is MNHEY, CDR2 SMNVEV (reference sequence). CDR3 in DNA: TGTGCCAGCAGTTTTAGCCCCCGTACAGATACGCAGTATTTT. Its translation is CASSFSPRTDTQYF.